Each of the 5 T cell receptor beta chains below was sequenced from the same sample in a study of blood T cell repertoires in COVID-19. Here immunoSEQ multiplex PCR was the method, and the copy in TCRdb shows in-frame clones only, minus some. The data show 150,000 to 200,000 clones, roughly 94% seen once. The sample comprised peripheral blood. The source is a man aged 30 to 45 with COVID-19, enrolled during active disease.

Only one count was recorded for this clone. The chain couples TRBV10-3 to TRBJ1-1, with 10 bases matching TRBD1. Germline V CDR1 and CDR2: ENHRY, SYGVKD. V lost 5 bases to trimming and J lost 6 bases; unmatched junction nucleotides: 6. The CDR3 consists of 14 residues. CDR3 region: CAISTGQGGSEAFF. CDR3 sequence (DNA): TGTGCCATCAGTACTGGACAGGGGGGGTCTGAAGCTTTCTTT.

The chain has TRBV4-2 and TRBJ2-7; 9 positions match TRBD2. The CDR3 is 16 residues long. Germline trimming cut 0 bases from V and 2 bases from J; bases unmatched to any gene: 5. From germline, CDR1 is LGHNA and CDR2 YNFKEQ. The CDR3 bases are TGTGCCAGCAGCCAAGAAAGCGGGGGGAGTACCTACGAGCAGTACTTC. As protein: CASSQESGGSTYEQYF.

This rearrangement joins TRBV19 to TRBJ1-1; D remains ambiguous. CDR1 is LNHDA, CDR2 SQIVND, per germline (reference sequence). The CDR3 sequence is 11 residues long. V was cut by 7 bases and J by 1 base, with 4 bases left in between. As DNA, the CDR3 is TGTGCCAGTAATAGGAACACTGAAGCTTTCTTT. It codes for CASNRNTEAFF.

CDR3 sequence: CASSPPGLAGEETQYF. CDR3 sequence (DNA): TGTGCCAGCAGCCCCCCGGGACTAGCGGGGGAAGAGACCCAGTACTTC. The chain links TRBV7-3 to TRBJ2-5, with TRBD2 identical over 14 bases. The CDR3 is 16 amino acids. Trimming removed 5 bases from V and 3 bases from J; junction bases left unmatched: 5. The germline V gene has CDR1 SGHTA and CDR2 FQGTGA.

The CDR3 DNA sequence: TGTGCCAGCAGCGCGACTAGCGTGACCGGGGAGCTGTTTTTT. Residues: CASSATSVTGELFF. The V gene is TRBV2, the J gene TRBJ2-2, with TRBD2 matching 8 bases. In germline, CDR1 is SNHLY, CDR2 FYNNEI. This CDR3 region has 14 residues. Trimming cost V 6 bases and J 5 bases; bases outside gene matches: 5. Using reference TRBV2 and TRBJ2-2 for the parts outside the CDR3, the full variable domain is EPEVTQTPSHQVTQMGQEVILRCVPISNHLYFYWYRQILGQKVEFLVSFYNNEISEKSEIFDDQFSVERPDGSNFTLKIRSTKLEDSAMYFCASSATSVTGELFFGEGSRLTVL.